Presented here are 16 T cell receptor beta chains from one specimen sequenced in a study of shared clonotypes between healthy human individuals. TCRdb keeps only in-frame clones here, not all; method: immunoSEQ multiplex PCR. The data show 2 million to 2.5 million clones, more than 90% seen once. Sequencing input: naive CD4+ T cells sorted from blood. Subset noted: CD45RA+ positively selected. Receptor source: a man between 18 and 35 years old in good health.

This chain joins TRBV7-9 and TRBJ1-6; 9 bases line up with TRBD1. There are 17 residues in the CDR3. V lost 5 bases, J lost 1 base, and 6 bases stayed unmatched. Germline loops: CDR1 SEHNR, CDR2 FQNEAQ (reference sequence). The CDR3 sequence: CASSIGQGPSYNSPLHF. In nucleotides, the CDR3 is TGTGCCAGCAGCATAGGACAGGGGCCATCCTATAATTCACCCCTCCACTTT.

The rearrangement uses TRBV27 and TRBJ2-1; 11 bases match TRBD2. The germline V gene encodes CDR1 MNHEY and CDR2 SMNVEV (reference sequence). The CDR3 totals 14 residues. V gave up 6 bases and J gave up 6 bases; unmatched junction bases: 4. In DNA, the CDR3 is TGTGCCAGCAGGACTAGCGGGGTAGGCAATGAGCAGTTCTTC. Translation: CASRTSGVGNEQFF.

This clone was counted a single time. The rearrangement links TRBV19 to TRBJ1-2, with TRBD1 identical over 8 bases. The V gene end was trimmed by 6 bases and the J gene end by 0 bases; junction bases not matched to a gene: 9. The CDR3 is 16 residues long. CDR1 LNHDA and CDR2 SQIVND come from the germline V gene (reference sequence). Here the CDR3 reads CASRPGTGAANYGYTF. The CDR3 DNA is TGTGCCAGTAGACCCGGGACAGGCGCCGCTAACTATGGCTACACCTTC. The variable domain in full, completed from reference TRBV19 and TRBJ1-2, reads DGGITQSPKYLFRKEGQNVTLSCEQNLNHDAMYWYRQDPGQGLRLIYYSQIVNDFQKGDIAEGYSVSREKKESFPLTVTSAQKNPTAFYLCASRPGTGAANYGYTFGSGTRLTVV.

This clone came up once. The chain has TRBV29-1 and TRBJ2-2, with 7 bases lining up with TRBD2. Germline lookup yields CDR1 SQVTM and CDR2 ANQGSEA. V lost 2 bases, J lost 1 base, and 7 bases stayed unmatched. This CDR3 comprises 16 residues. The CDR3 region is CSVEIGTGGNTGELFF. The CDR3 DNA reads TGCAGCGTTGAAATCGGGACGGGAGGGAACACCGGGGAGCTGTTTTTT.

The chain has TRBV18 and TRBJ2-7; a possible D gene is TRBD2 (5 bases). The CDR3 has 14 residues. The ends were cut back, 3 bases at V and 2 bases at J, with 11 bases in the middle. Germline V gene data show CDR1 as KGHSH and CDR2 as LQKENI. Here the CDR3 DNA reads TGTGCCAGCTCACCTTTGCGGGCGACCTACGAGCAGTACTTC. It specifies CASSPLRATYEQYF.

Notes on this clone: In the same sample, other DNA sequences code for this CDR3. This chain links TRBV5-1 with TRBJ1-3; the D gene is possibly TRBD1 (5 bases). The V gene lost 0 bases and the J gene lost 0 bases, with 7 bases spanning the gap. There are 15 residues in the CDR3. In germline, CDR1 is SGHRS, CDR2 YFSETQ. The CDR3 nucleotides are TGCGCCAGCAGCTTGGAGGGGTACTCTGGAAACACCATATATTTT. This codes for CASSLEGYSGNTIYF.

This rearrangement joins TRBV20-1 to TRBJ1-4; a weak D match, TRBD1 (5 bases). Germline CDR1 and CDR2: DFQATT and SNEGSKA (reference sequence). Trimming removed 0 bases from V and 13 bases from J, with 9 bases in between. The CDR3 extends over 11 amino acids. CDR3 region: CSAREGLGLFF. CDR3 nucleotides: TGCAGTGCTAGAGAGGGGCTGGGACTGTTTTTT.

The V call is TRBV25-1, the J call TRBJ1-2; D remains ambiguous. CDR1 is MGHDK and CDR2 is SYGVNS in the germline V gene. The CDR3 length is 13 residues. Trimming cost V 5 bases and J 3 bases, with 10 bases left between them. In DNA form, the CDR3 reads TGTGCCAGCAGTACCCGGGATTACTATGGCTACACCTTC. This codes for CASSTRDYYGYTF.

The rearrangement links TRBV18 to TRBJ1-2; 8 positions match TRBD1. The CDR3 loop spans 15 amino acids. The germline V gene has CDR1 KGHSH and CDR2 LQKENI. With 4 bases clipped from V and 3 bases from J, the junction kept 7 bases outside the gene matches. The CDR3 coding sequence is TGTGCCAGCTCACTGAGGACAGGGCAGGACTATGGCTACACCTTC. Translated: CASSLRTGQDYGYTF.

A few counts support this clone. The CDR3 DNA reads TGTGCCAGCAGACAAGGGACACCCAACTATGGCTACACCTTC. Translation gives CASRQGTPNYGYTF. The V call is TRBV6-5, the J call TRBJ1-2, with TRBD1 as a possible D gene (6 bases). CDR3 size: 14 residues. In germline, CDR1 is MNHEY, CDR2 SVGAGI. The V end was cut by 6 bases, the J end by 2 bases, with 13 bases between.

In the case of this clone: The identical CDR3 is also encoded by other nucleotide sequences in the sample. The chain couples TRBV18 to TRBJ2-4, with D possibly matching TRBD1 (8 bases). Deletions cut 3 bases from V and 8 bases from J, with 11 bases between. CDR3 length equals 13 residues. Germline loops: CDR1 KGHSH, CDR2 LQKENI. The CDR3 region is CASSPTGGDIQYF. In nucleotides, the CDR3 is TGTGCCAGCTCACCTACAGGGGGGGACATTCAGTACTTC. Supplemented by reference TRBV18 and TRBJ2-4, the full variable domain reads NAGVMQNPRHLVRRRGQEARLRCSPMKGHSHVYWYRQLPEEGLKFMVYLQKENIIDESGMPKERFSAEFPKEGPSILRIQQVVRGDSAAYFCASSPTGGDIQYFGAGTRLSVL.

As concerns this clone: The junction does not match germline at one end; this may be a read error. The chain uses TRBV7-7 and TRBJ2-2; 11 positions match TRBD2. Per germline, CDR1 SSHAT and CDR2 FNYEAQ (reference sequence). This CDR3 region has 17 residues. The chain's CDR3 is CASSSRLAGTNTGELFF. CDR3 in DNA: TGTGCTAGCAGCTCCCGACTAGCGGGGACTAACACCGGGGAGCTGTTTTTT.

The chain joins TRBV6-6 to TRBJ2-7, with a tentative D call TRBD1 (6 bases). V was clipped by 6 bases and J by 5 bases, with 14 bases between them. This CDR3 contains 13 residues. Germline CDR1 MNHNY, CDR2 SVGAGI (reference sequence). The CDR3 DNA reads TGTGCCAGCAGGGCGTTTGGGGGCGACGAGCAGTACTTC. Translated, it gives CASRAFGGDEQYF.

The chain combines TRBV5-5 with TRBJ1-3, with D uncertain. V lost 6 bases and J 2 bases, leaving 9 bases between the germline ends. Germline loops: CDR1 SGHKS, CDR2 YYEKEE (reference sequence). The CDR3 totals 13 residues. CDR3 loop: CASKESTGNTIYF. CDR3 coding DNA: TGTGCCAGCAAGGAAAGCACTGGAAACACCATATATTTT.

The chain recombines TRBV10-1 with TRBJ2-3; D perhaps matches TRBD1 (6 bases). CDR1 is WNHNN and CDR2 is SYGVQD in the germline V gene (reference sequence). The V gene lost 0 bases and the J gene lost 2 bases, with 12 bases spanning the gap. CDR3 length: 16 residues. The CDR3 here is CASSESRGLATDTQYF. In DNA, the CDR3 is TGCGCCAGCAGTGAGTCGAGGGGGTTGGCCACAGATACGCAGTATTTT.

This chain connects TRBV11-2 to TRBJ2-7, with D possibly matching TRBD1 (5 bases). Deletions cut 1 base from V and 6 bases from J, with 16 bases between. Per germline, CDR1 SGHAT and CDR2 FQNNGV. CDR3 length: 15 amino acids. The CDR3 DNA is TGTGCCAGCAGCTTAGTGTTTGGGGCAGTGGGCGAGCAGTACTTC. It encodes CASSLVFGAVGEQYF.